What follows is one TCR beta chain and its context. Its target is not known. V was cut by 1 base and J by 2 bases, with 9 bases left in between. The CDR3 runs to 15 residues. CDR1 is MNHNS and CDR2 is SASEGT in the germline V gene. PCR was performed using 60 Vbeta and 13 Jbeta primers. Data came from immunoSEQ multiplex PCR; TCRdb stores just in-frame clones and leaves some out. The sample holds 100,000 to 130,000 clones, roughly 82% seen once. This sample is drawn from a study of cytomegalovirus exposure and HLA in healthy donors. Whole-study results and caveats: Follow-up analysis found HLA locus-dependent TCR association rates, highest for DRB1 and lowest for HLA-C.

Material for sequencing was PBMCs. The rearrangement joins TRBV6-1 to TRBJ2-1; no definite D call. The source of this sequence is a male donor in good health and CMV-seronegative. The DNA for the CDR3 is TGTGCCAGCAGTGAAGGGGCCACCGCCTACAATGAGCAGTTCTTC. Translation: CASSEGATAYNEQFF.